This T cell receptor (beta chain) came from a study of PD-1 blockade in mismatch repair-deficient tumors. TCRdb's table, derived via immunoSEQ multiplex PCR, lists solely in-frame clones and lacks some. This sample yields 77,000 or so clones, of which 80% to 90% are seen a single time; roughly 6% belongs to the top ten. Mismatch repair deficiency was confirmed in all patients, by PCR or immunohistochemistry. Germline V gene lookup returns CDR1 SEHNR and CDR2 FQNEAQ (reference sequence). Trimming shortened V by 5 bases and J by 2 bases, and 26 bases separated the two germline ends. The CDR3 consists of 19 residues.

This chain uses TRBV7-9 with TRBJ2-3, with D tentatively TRBD2 (5 bases). The specimen comprised peripheral blood, sampled 44 weeks after starting pembrolizumab. The TCR was taken from an adult with mismatch repair-deficient cancer. CDR3 amino acids: CASSPLLPSAETTTDTQYF. The CDR3 region has the DNA TGTGCCAGCAGCCCGCTCCTGCCTTCAGCGGAGACTACCACAGATACGCAGTATTTT.